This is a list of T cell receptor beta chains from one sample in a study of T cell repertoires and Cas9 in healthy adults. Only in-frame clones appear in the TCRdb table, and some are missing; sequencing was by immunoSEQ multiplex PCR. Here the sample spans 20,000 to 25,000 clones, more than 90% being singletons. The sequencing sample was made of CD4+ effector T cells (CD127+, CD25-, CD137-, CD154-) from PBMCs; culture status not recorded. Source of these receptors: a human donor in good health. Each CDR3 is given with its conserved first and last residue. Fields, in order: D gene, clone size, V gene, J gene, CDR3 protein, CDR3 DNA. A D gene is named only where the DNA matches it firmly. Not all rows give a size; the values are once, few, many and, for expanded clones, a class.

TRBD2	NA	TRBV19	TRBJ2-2	CASRPGALTGLAGRTGELFF	TGTGCCAGTAGGCCCGGGGCATTGACGGGACTAGCGGGACGCACCGGGGAGCTGTTTTTT
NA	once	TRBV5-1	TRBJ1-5	CASSLEESNSNQPQHF	TGCGCCAGCAGCTTGGAAGAGAGCAATAGCAATCAGCCCCAGCATTTT
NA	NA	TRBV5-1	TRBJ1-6	CASSLGPTSSYNSPLHF	TGCGCCAGCAGCTTGGGCCCTACGAGCTCCTATAATTCACCCCTCCACTTT
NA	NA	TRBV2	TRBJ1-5	CASSEALAGALNQPQHF	TGTGCCAGCAGTGAAGCTTTGGCGGGGGCCCTCAATCAGCCCCAGCATTTT
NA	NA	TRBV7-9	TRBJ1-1	CASSLRREPEAFF	TGTGCCAGCAGCTTGCGCAGGGAGCCTGAAGCTTTCTTT
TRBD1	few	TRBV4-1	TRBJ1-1	CASSQVSRTGPSKAFF	TGCGCCAGCAGCCAAGTCTCACGGACAGGCCCCTCCAAGGCTTTCTTT
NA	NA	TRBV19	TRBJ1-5	CASSIVKAQPQHF	TGTGCCAGTAGTATAGTTAAGGCTCAGCCCCAGCATTTT
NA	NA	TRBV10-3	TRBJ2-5	CASGRGTQETQYF	TGTGCCTCCGGAAGAGGTACTCAAGAGACCCAGTACTTC
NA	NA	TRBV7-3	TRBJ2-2	CASSIRPSGELFF	TGTGCCAGCAGCATAAGACCCTCCGGGGAGCTGTTTTTT
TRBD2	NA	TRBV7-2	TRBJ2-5	CASSLAGVWETQYF	TGTGCCAGCAGCTTGGCGGGGGTTTGGGAGACCCAGTACTTC
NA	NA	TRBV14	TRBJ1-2	CASSRGTLSAYGYTF	TGTGCCAGCAGCCGCGGGACGCTCTCCGCCTATGGCTACACCTTC
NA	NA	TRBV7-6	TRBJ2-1	CASSLGGFSSYNEQFF	TGTGCCAGCAGCTTAGGAGGGTTTAGCTCCTACAATGAGCAGTTCTTC
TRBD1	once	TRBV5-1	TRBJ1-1	CASSLEGQGRWNTEAFF	TGCGCCAGCAGCTTGGAAGGACAGGGAAGGTGGAACACTGAAGCTTTCTTT
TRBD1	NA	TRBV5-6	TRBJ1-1	CASSMRQGDAFF	TGTGCCAGCAGCATGCGACAGGGAGACGCTTTCTTT
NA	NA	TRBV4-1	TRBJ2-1	CASSLSRTGLYNEQFF	TGCGCCAGCAGCCTTTCCCGGACAGGACTATACAATGAGCAGTTCTTC
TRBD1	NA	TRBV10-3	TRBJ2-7	CAIRSGTAYHEQYF	TGTGCCATCAGGTCCGGGACAGCGTACCACGAGCAGTACTTC
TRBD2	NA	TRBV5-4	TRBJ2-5	CASSLGVAGGLGETQYF	TGTGCCAGCAGCTTGGGTGTAGCGGGGGGATTGGGTGAGACCCAGTACTTC
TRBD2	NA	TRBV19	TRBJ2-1	CASKGAGKTYNEQFF	TGTGCCAGTAAGGGAGCGGGAAAAACCTACAATGAGCAGTTCTTC
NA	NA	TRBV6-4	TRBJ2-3	CASRATTLDTQYF	TGTGCCAGCAGAGCTACTACTTTGGATACGCAGTATTTT
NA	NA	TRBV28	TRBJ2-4	CASSSAQGRFAKNIQYF	TGTGCCAGTTCCTCGGCCCAGGGCCGGTTTGCCAAAAACATTCAGTACTTC
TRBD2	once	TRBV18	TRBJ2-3	CASSPQRGHTDTQYF	TGTGCCAGCTCACCACAGCGGGGTCACACAGATACGCAGTATTTT
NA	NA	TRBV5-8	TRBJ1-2	CASSFRGGRTYGYTF	TGTGCCAGCAGCTTTAGAGGGGGACGTACCTATGGCTACACCTTC
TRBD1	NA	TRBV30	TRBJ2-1	CAWSEGQGLSYNEQFF	TGTGCCTGGAGCGAAGGACAGGGCCTCTCCTACAATGAGCAGTTCTTC